This is a list of T cell receptor beta chains from one sample in a study of metastatic and nonmetastatic thyroid tumors. TCRdb ran MiXCR on the PCR reads. The sample records approximately 38,000 clones, approximately 30% being singletons. Source material: blood. These receptors came from a male donor with papillary thyroid cancer or a benign thyroid nodule (not recorded which). Some clones in this sample may be carry-over from other donors' samples. CDR3s include the opening cysteine and the closing phenylalanine or tryptophan. A D gene is named only where the DNA matches it firmly. The listing skips clone size in some rows; elsewhere it reads once, few, many or a size class.

>-|few|TRBJ1-2|TRBV24-1
TGTGCCACCAGTGAGTCGCGTAACTATGGCTACACCTTC
CATSESRNYGYTF
>-|-|TRBJ1-1|TRBV20-1
TGCAGTGCTACTCGCCAGAATATGAACACTGAAGCTTTCTTT
CSATRQNMNTEAFF
>-|once|TRBJ1-2|TRBV7-8
TGTGCCAGCAGCTTAGAGATCGGCGCCTATGGCTACACCTTC
CASSLEIGAYGYTF
>-|-|TRBJ2-7|TRBV3-1
TGTGCCAGCAGCCAAGCATCCGAGCAGTACTTC
CASSQASEQYF
>-|few|TRBJ2-1|TRBV24-1
TGTGCCACCAGTGATCGACAAGTGGAGCAGTTCTTC
CATSDRQVEQFF
>-|-|TRBJ1-5|TRBV11-2
TGTGCCAGCAGCCAAGATTTCAATCAGCCCCAGCATTTT
CASSQDFNQPQHF
>-|few|TRBJ1-2|TRBV11-2
TGTGCCAGCAGCTTAGCGGGGGTTGGCTATGGCTACACCTTC
CASSLAGVGYGYTF
>TRBD2|-|TRBJ2-7|TRBV20-1
TGCAGTGCTACTAGCGGGGGGGTTTTCTACGAGCAGTACTTC
CSATSGGVFYEQYF
>-|many|TRBJ1-1|TRBV14
TGTGCCAGCAGCCAAGATCTCCGGTACACTGAAGCTTTCTTT
CASSQDLRYTEAFF
>-|once|TRBJ1-2|TRBV20-1
TGCAGTGCTATCTGGGGGGCAGGGTGGGGCTACACCTTC
CSAIWGAGWGYTF
>TRBD1|-|TRBJ2-7|TRBV11-1
TGTGCCAGCAGCCAGACGCCGGGACAGGGGGCATCCTACGAGCAGTACTTC
CASSQTPGQGASYEQYF
>-|many|TRBJ2-4|TRBV20-1
TGCAGTGCTAGAACAGGGTTAGCCAAAAACATTCAGTACTTC
CSARTGLAKNIQYF
>-|few|TRBJ2-7|TRBV28
TGTGCCAGCAGTCCGTTTGAGGACAGCTCCTACGAGCAGTACTTC
CASSPFEDSSYEQYF
>-|-|TRBJ1-4|TRBV25-1
TGTGCCAGCAGTGAAGGCGGGGCGGGTGAAAAACTGTTTTTT
CASSEGGAGEKLFF
>-|-|TRBJ1-2|TRBV6-2/TRBV6-3
TGTGCCAGCAGTTCCCTAGGCCTACTCACCTTC
CASSSLGLLTF
>TRBD2|-|TRBJ2-3|TRBV20-1
TGCAGTGCTAGTGGACTAGCGGACAACACAGATACGCAGTATTTT
CSASGLADNTDTQYF
>-|-|TRBJ2-2|TRBV7-6
TGTGCCAGCAGCTTCTCAGGGGTAACCGGGGAGCTGTTTTTT
CASSFSGVTGELFF
>-|-|TRBJ2-3|TRBV25-1
TGTGCCAGCACCGACGGAGCTAGGGATACGCGGTATTTT
CASTDGARDTRYF
>TRBD1|medium-sized|TRBJ2-1|TRBV20-1
TGCAGTGCTAGACTTCAGGGGGTGTTCTCCTACAATGAGCAGTTCTTC
CSARLQGVFSYNEQFF
>-|-|TRBJ2-7|TRBV6-1
TGTGCCAGCCGAGACGGCTATGAGCAGTACTTC
CASRDGYEQYF
>TRBD1|many|TRBJ2-1|TRBV27
TGTGCCAGCAGTCCGGGGACAGGGGCCTACAATGAGCAGTTCTTC
CASSPGTGAYNEQFF
>TRBD1|medium-sized|TRBJ2-1|TRBV12-3/TRBV12-4
TGTGCCAGCAGTTTAACGGGACAGGGCAACAATGAGCAGTTCTTC
CASSLTGQGNNEQFF
>-|once|TRBJ1-2|TRBV4-2
TGTGCCAGCAGCAATCGGTTATCCGTCTATGGCTACACCTTC
CASSNRLSVYGYTF
>-|-|TRBJ2-5|TRBV20-1
TGCAGTGCTAGGACTCTTACAGCGGCGTACCCCGGGGAGACCCAGTACTTC
CSARTLTAAYPGETQYF
>-|many|TRBJ1-6|TRBV29-1
TGCAGCGTTCAAAACAGGGAGGGGTCACCCCTCCACTTT
CSVQNREGSPLHF
>TRBD1|medium-sized|TRBJ2-7|TRBV20-1
TGCAGTGCTCGACAGACACGGGACAGTTTCTACGAGCAGTACTTC
CSARQTRDSFYEQYF
>-|few|TRBJ1-2|TRBV19
TGTGCCAGTAGTGTCCGGGACGGGGCCTATGTTGGCTACACCTTC
CASSVRDGAYVGYTF
>-|-|TRBJ1-6|TRBV4-1
TGCGCCAGCAGCCCTCCAGGGATGGGAGATTCACCCCTCCACTTT
CASSPPGMGDSPLHF
>TRBD2|-|TRBJ2-1|TRBV9
TGTGCCAGCAGCCCTATGGGACTAGCGGGAGATAATGAGCAGTTCTTC
CASSPMGLAGDNEQFF
>-|-|TRBJ1-5|TRBV4-3
TGCGCCAGCAGCCAAGATTCAGGGGAGTTTGGTCAGCCCCAGCATTTT
CASSQDSGEFGQPQHF
>-|once|TRBJ1-1|TRBV5-1
TGCGCCAGCAGCGATTTAACAGGGAGAGGGACTGAAGCTTTCTTT
CASSDLTGRGTEAFF
>-|many|TRBJ1-1|TRBV18
TGTGCCAGCTCACCCTCCCCACAGAGGCGGACCACTGAAGCTTTCTTT
CASSPSPQRRTTEAFF
>TRBD1|-|TRBJ2-6|TRBV5-6
TGTGCCAGCAGCTTGGAGGGACAGGGAATCAACGTCCTGACTTTC
CASSLEGQGINVLTF